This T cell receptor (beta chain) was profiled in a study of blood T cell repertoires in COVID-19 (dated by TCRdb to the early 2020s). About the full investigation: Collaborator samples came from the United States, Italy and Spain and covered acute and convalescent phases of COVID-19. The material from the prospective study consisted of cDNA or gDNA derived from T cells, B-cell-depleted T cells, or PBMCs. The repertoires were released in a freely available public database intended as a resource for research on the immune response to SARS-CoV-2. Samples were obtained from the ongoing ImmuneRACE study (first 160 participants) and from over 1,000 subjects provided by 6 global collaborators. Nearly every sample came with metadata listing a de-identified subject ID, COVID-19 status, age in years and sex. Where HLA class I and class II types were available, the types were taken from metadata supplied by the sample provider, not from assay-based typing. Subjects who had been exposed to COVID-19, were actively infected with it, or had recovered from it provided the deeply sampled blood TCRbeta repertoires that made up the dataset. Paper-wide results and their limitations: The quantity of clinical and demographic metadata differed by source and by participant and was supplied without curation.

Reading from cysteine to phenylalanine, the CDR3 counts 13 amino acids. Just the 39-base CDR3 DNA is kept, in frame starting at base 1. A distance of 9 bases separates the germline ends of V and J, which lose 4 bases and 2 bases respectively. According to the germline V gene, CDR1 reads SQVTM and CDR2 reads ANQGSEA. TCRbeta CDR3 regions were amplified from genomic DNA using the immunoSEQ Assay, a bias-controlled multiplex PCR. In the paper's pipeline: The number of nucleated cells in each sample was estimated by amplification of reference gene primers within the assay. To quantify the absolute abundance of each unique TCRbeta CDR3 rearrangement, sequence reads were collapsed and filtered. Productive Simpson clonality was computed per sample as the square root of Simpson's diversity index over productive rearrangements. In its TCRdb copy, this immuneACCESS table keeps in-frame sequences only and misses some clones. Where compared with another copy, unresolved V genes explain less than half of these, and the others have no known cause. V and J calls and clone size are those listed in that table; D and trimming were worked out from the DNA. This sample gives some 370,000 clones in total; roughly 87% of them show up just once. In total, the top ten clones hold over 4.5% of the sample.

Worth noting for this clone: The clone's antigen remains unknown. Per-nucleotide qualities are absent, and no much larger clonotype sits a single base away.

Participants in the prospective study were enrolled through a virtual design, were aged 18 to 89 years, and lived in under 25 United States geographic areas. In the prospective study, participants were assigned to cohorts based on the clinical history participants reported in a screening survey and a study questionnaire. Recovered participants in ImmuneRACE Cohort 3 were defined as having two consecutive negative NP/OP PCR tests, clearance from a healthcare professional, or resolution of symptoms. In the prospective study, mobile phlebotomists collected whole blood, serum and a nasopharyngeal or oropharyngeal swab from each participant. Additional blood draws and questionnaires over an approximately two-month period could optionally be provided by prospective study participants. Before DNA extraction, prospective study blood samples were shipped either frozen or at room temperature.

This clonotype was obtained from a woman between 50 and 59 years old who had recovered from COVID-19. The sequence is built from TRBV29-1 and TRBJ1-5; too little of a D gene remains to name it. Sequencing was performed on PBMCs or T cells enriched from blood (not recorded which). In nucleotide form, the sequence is TGCAGCGTTGGGGAGAACCGCAATCAGCCCCAGCATTTT. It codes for CSVGENRNQPQHF.